Each of the 8 T cell receptor beta chains below was sequenced from the same sample in a study of Graves' ophthalmopathy and Graves' hyperthyroidism. Transcripts of RNA were the source for amplifying TCR beta CDR3 regions. Second-round multiplex PCR came after a first-round RT-PCR that employed HTBI primers. TCRdb passed the multiplex PCR reads through MiXCR, listing each CDR3 protein once. The table includes around 590,000 distinct CDR3 sequences, less than 40% detected once. The specimen sequenced was peripheral blood or thyroid tissue (not recorded which). Receptors originate from an adult man with Graves' hyperthyroidism.

This clonotype was counted only a few times. The chain recombines TRBV2 with TRBJ2-2; the D gene is possibly TRBD1 (6 bases). The V gene's germline CDR1 is SNHLY and CDR2 FYNNEI. Deletions cut 5 bases from V and 13 bases from J, with 11 bases between. The CDR3 loop spans 11 amino acids. The CDR3 spells CASSYTRGLFF. The CDR3 DNA reads TGTGCCAGCAGTTATACCAGGGGGCTGTTTTTT.

This clonotype was picked up many times. V usage is TRBV5-1 and J usage is TRBJ2-7, with TRBD1 matching 9 bases. V trimming: 4 bases; J trimming: 0 bases; junction bases outside the gene matches: 5. This CDR3 is built from 15 residues. Germline loops: CDR1 SGHRS, CDR2 YFSETQ. CDR3 bases: TGCGCCAGCAGCCTGACAGGGGGTTACTCCTACGAGCAGTACTTC. It encodes CASSLTGGYSYEQYF.

This clonotype was observed many times. The chain is built from TRBV24-1 and TRBJ1-5, with 9 bases fitting TRBD1. CDR1 KGHDR and CDR2 SFDVKD come from the germline V gene. Trimming took 10 bases from V and 5 from J; bases not matched to a gene: 2. This CDR3 spans 12 amino acids. Here the CDR3 reads CATGTGYQPQHF. CDR3 DNA sequence: TGTGCCACTGGGACAGGGTATCAGCCCCAGCATTTT.

The genes are TRBV2 and TRBJ2-2; D is unresolved. The germline V and J ends were trimmed by 5 bases and 3 bases, with 7 bases remaining between them. Per the germline V gene, CDR1 is SNHLY and CDR2 is FYNNEI. The CDR3 is 13 amino acids. CDR3 coding DNA: TGTGCCAGCAGTACCAGAGACACCGGGGAGCTGTTTTTT. Protein sequence: CASSTRDTGELFF.

The V and J genes are TRBV3-1 and TRBJ1-2; D gene unclear. The CDR3 has 13 amino acids. Trimming cost V 5 bases and J 6 bases, with 13 bases left between them. From germline, CDR1 is LGHDT and CDR2 YNNKEL (reference sequence). The CDR3 nucleotides read TGTGCCAGCAGCTTCACTAGGTCAGATGGCTACACCTTC. Amino acids: CASSFTRSDGYTF. Using reference TRBV3-1 and TRBJ1-2 for the parts outside the CDR3, the full variable domain is DTAVSQTPKYLVTQMGNDKSIKCEQNLGHDTMYWYKQDSKKFLKIMFSYNNKELIINETVPNRFSPKSPDKAHLNLHINSLELGDSAVYFCASSFTRSDGYTFGSGTRLTVV.

Comments on this clonotype: A read error is possible here, since a much larger clone lies one base away. The chain has TRBV13 and TRBJ1-6, with a weak D call TRBD1 (6 bases). CDR1 is PRHDT and CDR2 is FYEKMQ in the germline V gene (reference sequence). The CDR3 extends over 14 amino acids. V gave up 4 bases and J gave up 6 bases, with 10 bases separating them. This chain's CDR3 is CASSSGHGNSPLHF. CDR3 bases: TGTGCCAGCAGCTCGGGACACGGTAATTCACCCCTCCACTTT. Combining the CDR3 with reference TRBV13 and TRBJ1-6 gives the whole variable domain AAGVIQSPRHLIKEKRETATLKCYPIPRHDTVYWYQQGPGQDPQFLISFYEKMQSDKGSIPDRFSAQQFSDYHSELNMSSLELGDSALYFCASSSGHGNSPLHFGNGTRLTVT.

This clonotype appeared many times. DNA for the CDR3: TGTGCCAGCAGTCTTTCGTCGTACGACTACACCTTC. Amino acids: CASSLSSYDYTF. The chain couples TRBV12-3 or TRBV12-4 to TRBJ1-2; D gene unclear. CDR3 length equals 12 residues. V gave up 5 bases and J gave up 10 bases, with 14 bases separating them.

This clonotype was detected ten times or more. This chain links TRBV5-6 with TRBJ2-7; D uncertain. CDR1 is SGHDT, CDR2 YYEEEE, per germline. Trimming removed 1 base from V and 5 bases from J, with 7 bases in between. The CDR3 spans 12 residues. CDR3 nucleotides: TGTGCCAGCAGCTTGACGGTCCACGAGCAGTACTTC. Translation: CASSLTVHEQYF.